These T cell receptor beta chains were read from a single sample in a study of Graves' ophthalmopathy and Graves' hyperthyroidism. TCRdb itself ran the multiplex PCR reads through MiXCR, one entry per CDR3 protein. The table lists approximately 700,000 distinct CDR3 sequences, about 38% of them singletons. The sample consisted of peripheral blood. Source of these receptors: an adult man with Graves' ophthalmopathy. CDR3s include the opening cysteine and the closing phenylalanine or tryptophan. Each record gives: J gene, clone size, V gene, D gene, CDR3 protein, CDR3 DNA. A D gene is named only where the DNA matches it firmly. Where a row states a size, it is once, few, many or the class of an expanded clone; other rows omit it.

>TRBJ2-7|NA|TRBV20-1|NA
CSARDLGRGYEQYF
TGCAGTGCTAGAGATCTCGGTAGAGGCTACGAGCAGTACTTC
>TRBJ1-5|many|TRBV19|NA
CASTTGQQDQPQHF
TGTGCCAGTACCACAGGACAGCAAGATCAGCCCCAGCATTTT
>TRBJ2-5|many|TRBV15|NA
CATSRVPNILRRETQYF
TGTGCCACCAGCAGAGTCCCAAACATATTGCGGCGAGAGACCCAGTACTTC
>TRBJ1-1|NA|TRBV25-1|NA
CASSEGSSTEAFF
TGTGCCAGCAGTGAGGGCTCAAGCACTGAAGCTTTCTTT
>TRBJ2-7|many|TRBV20-1|NA
CSARADPNSYEQYF
TGCAGTGCTAGAGCCGATCCGAACTCCTACGAGCAGTACTTC
>TRBJ1-3|many|TRBV19|NA
CASRLGTASGNTIYF
TGTGCCAGTAGGCTAGGGACGGCCTCTGGAAACACCATATATTTT
>TRBJ2-7|many|TRBV5-1|NA
CASSRARNAYEQYF
TGCGCCAGCAGCCGAGCCAGGAACGCCTACGAGCAGTACTTC
>TRBJ2-1|NA|TRBV2|TRBD2
CASSMGLAVGNEQFF
TGTGCCAGCAGTATGGGACTAGCGGTTGGCAATGAGCAGTTCTTC
>TRBJ1-5|many|TRBV7-2|NA
CASSLYGTDSNQPQHF
TGTGCCAGCAGCTTATATGGGACGGATAGCAATCAGCCCCAGCATTTT
>TRBJ1-1|many|TRBV7-2|NA
CASSLGNRYLNTEAFF
TGTGCCAGCAGCTTAGGGAACAGATATTTGAACACTGAAGCTTTCTTT
>TRBJ2-5|NA|TRBV24-1|TRBD1
CATSAQGEIQPQYF
TGTGCCACCAGTGCTCAGGGGGAGATTCAGCCCCAGTACTTC
>TRBJ2-5|few|TRBV12-5|TRBD1
CASGLGTGGQETQYF
TGTGCTAGTGGTTTAGGGACAGGGGGCCAAGAGACCCAGTACTTC
>TRBJ2-5|NA|TRBV9|TRBD2
CASSVAPGLAGGLQETQYF
TGTGCCAGCAGCGTAGCTCCGGGACTAGCGGGGGGATTGCAAGAGACCCAGTACTTC
>TRBJ2-5|NA|TRBV20-1|TRBD2
CSAEMREGRKETQYF
TGCAGTGCTGAGATGCGGGAGGGACGAAAAGAGACCCAGTACTTC
>TRBJ2-5|NA|TRBV11-2|NA
CASSQDQGQPQYF
TGCGCCAGCAGCCAAGATCAGGGTCAGCCCCAGTACTTC